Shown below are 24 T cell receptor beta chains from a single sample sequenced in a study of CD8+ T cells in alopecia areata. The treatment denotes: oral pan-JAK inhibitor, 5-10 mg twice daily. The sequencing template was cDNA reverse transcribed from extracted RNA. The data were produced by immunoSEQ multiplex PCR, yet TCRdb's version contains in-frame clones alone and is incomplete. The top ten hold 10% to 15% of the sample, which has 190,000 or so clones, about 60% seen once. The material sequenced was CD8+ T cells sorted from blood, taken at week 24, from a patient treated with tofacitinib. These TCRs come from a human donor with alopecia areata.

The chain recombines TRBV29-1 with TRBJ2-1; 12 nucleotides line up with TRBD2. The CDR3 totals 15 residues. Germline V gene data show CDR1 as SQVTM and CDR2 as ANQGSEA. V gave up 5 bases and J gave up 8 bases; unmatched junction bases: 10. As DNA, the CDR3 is TGCAGCGTTCAGGTGCTAGCGGGGGGGCCGGATGAGCAGTTCTTC. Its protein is CSVQVLAGGPDEQFF.

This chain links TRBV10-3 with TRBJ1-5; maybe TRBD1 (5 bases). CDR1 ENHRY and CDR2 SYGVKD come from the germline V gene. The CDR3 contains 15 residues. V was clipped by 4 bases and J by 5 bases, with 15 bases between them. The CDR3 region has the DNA TGTGCCATCAGTGGCGATCGCAGGGAGGATCAGCCCCAGCATTTT. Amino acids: CAISGDRREDQPQHF.

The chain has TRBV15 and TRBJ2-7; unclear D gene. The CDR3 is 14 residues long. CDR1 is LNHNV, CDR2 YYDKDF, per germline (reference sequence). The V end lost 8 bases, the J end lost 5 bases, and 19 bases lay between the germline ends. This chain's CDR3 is CATSQKGGFHEQYF. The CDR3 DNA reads TGTGCCACCTCCCAAAAGGGCGGATTCCACGAGCAGTACTTC. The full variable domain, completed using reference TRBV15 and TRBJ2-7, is DAMVIQNPRYQVTQFGKPVTLSCSQTLNHNVMYWYQQKSSQAPKLLFHYYDKDFNNEADTPDNFQSRRPNTSFCFLDIRSPGLGDTAMYLCATSQKGGFHEQYFGPGTRLTVT.

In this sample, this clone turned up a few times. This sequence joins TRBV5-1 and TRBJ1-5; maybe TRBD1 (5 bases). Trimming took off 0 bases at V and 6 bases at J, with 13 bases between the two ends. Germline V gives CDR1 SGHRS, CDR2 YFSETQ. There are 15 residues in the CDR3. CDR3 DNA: TGCGCCAGCAGCTTGGACGGGGGTCTAAGTCAGCCCCAGCATTTT. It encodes CASSLDGGLSQPQHF.

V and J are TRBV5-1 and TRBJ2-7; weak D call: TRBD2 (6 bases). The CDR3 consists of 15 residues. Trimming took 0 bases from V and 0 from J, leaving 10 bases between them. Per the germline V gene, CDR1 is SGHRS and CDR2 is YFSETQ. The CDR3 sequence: CASSLDLGSSYEQYF. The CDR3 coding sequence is TGCGCCAGCAGCTTGGATCTCGGGAGCTCCTACGAGCAGTACTTC.

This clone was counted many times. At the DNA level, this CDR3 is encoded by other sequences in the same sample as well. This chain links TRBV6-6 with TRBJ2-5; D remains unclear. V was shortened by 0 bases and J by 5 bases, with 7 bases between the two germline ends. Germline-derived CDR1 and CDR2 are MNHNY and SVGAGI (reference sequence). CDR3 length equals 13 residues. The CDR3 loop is CASSYSGWETQYF. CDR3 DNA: TGTGCCAGCAGTTACTCGGGATGGGAGACCCAGTACTTC.

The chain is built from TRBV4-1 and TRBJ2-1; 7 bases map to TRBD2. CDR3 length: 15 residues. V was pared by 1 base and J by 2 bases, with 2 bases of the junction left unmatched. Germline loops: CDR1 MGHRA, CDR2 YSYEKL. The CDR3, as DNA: TGCGCCAGCAGCCAAGCCGGGGGGACCTACAATGAGCAGTTCTTC. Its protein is CASSQAGGTYNEQFF.

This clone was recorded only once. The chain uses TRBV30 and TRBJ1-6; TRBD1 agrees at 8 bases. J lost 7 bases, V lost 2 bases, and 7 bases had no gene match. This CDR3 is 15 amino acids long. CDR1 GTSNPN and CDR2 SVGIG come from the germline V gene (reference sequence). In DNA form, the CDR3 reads TGTGCCTGGAGTCCCCCGGACAGGGAAAATTCACCCCTCCACTTT. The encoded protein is CAWSPPDRENSPLHF.

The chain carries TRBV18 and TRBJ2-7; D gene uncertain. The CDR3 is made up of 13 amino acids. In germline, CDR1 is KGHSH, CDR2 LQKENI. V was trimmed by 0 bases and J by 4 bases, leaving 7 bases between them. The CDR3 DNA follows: TGTGCCAGCTCACCACCGGGGTTATACGAGCAGTACTTC. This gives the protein CASSPPGLYEQYF.

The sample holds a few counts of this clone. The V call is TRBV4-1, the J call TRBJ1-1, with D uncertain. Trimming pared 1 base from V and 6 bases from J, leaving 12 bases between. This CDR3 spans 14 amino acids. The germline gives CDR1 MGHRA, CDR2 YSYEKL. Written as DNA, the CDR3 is TGCGCCAGCAGCCAAGTCGCGGGGTATTCTGAAGCTTTCTTT. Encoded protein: CASSQVAGYSEAFF.

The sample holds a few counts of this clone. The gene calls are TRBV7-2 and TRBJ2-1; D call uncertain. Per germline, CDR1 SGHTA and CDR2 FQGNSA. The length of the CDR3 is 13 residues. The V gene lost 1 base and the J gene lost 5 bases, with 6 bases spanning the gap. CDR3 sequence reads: CASSLGSNNEQFF. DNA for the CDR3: TGTGCCAGCAGCTTAGGCTCGAACAATGAGCAGTTCTTC.

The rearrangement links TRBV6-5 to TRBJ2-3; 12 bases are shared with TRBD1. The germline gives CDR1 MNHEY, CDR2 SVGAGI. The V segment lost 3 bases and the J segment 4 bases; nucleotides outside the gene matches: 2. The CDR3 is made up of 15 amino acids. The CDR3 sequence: CASSYGTGGADTQYF. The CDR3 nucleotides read TGTGCCAGCAGTTATGGGACAGGGGGCGCAGATACGCAGTATTTT.

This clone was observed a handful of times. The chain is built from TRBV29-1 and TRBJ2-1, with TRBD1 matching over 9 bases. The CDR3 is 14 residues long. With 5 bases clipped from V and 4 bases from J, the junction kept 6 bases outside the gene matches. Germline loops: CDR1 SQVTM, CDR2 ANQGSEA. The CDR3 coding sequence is TGCAGCGTTATGGACAGGGGTGGATACAATGAGCAGTTCTTC. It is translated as CSVMDRGGYNEQFF.

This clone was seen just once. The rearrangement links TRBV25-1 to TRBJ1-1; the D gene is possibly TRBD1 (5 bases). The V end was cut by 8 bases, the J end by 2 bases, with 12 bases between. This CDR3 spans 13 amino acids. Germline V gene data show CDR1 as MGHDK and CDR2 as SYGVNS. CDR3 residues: CASVGTFNTEAFF. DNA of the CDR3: TGTGCCAGCGTTGGGACCTTCAACACTGAAGCTTTCTTT. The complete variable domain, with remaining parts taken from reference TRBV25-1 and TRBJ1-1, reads EADIYQTPRYLVIGTGKKITLECSQTMGHDKMYWYQQDPGMELHLIHYSYGVNSTEKGDLSSESTVSRIRTEHFPLTLESARPSHTSQYLCASVGTFNTEAFFGQGTRLTVV.

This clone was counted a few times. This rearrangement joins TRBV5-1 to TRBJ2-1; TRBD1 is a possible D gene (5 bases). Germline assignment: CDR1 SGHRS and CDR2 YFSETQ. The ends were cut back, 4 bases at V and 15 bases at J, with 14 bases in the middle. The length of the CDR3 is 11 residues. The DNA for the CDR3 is TGCGCCAGCAGCGCAGGGTTTGGACCGTTCTTC. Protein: CASSAGFGPFF.

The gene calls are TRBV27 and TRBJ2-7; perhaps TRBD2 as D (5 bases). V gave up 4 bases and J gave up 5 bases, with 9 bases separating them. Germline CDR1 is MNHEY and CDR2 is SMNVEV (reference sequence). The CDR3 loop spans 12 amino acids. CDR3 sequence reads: CASSSTGDEQYF. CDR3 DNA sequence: TGTGCCAGCAGTTCTACCGGGGACGAGCAGTACTTC.

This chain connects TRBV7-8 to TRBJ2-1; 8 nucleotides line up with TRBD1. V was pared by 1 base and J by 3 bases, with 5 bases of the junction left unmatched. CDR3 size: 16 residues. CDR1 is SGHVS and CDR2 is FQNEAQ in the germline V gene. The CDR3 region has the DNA TGTGCCAGCAGCTTAGGAAGGACAGGGCGCTACAATGAGCAGTTCTTC. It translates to CASSLGRTGRYNEQFF.

CDR3 sequence: CASSLRTASNTEAFF. For the CDR3, the DNA is TGCGCCAGCAGCTTGAGGACTGCCTCGAACACTGAAGCTTTCTTT. V and J are TRBV5-1 and TRBJ1-1, with D uncertain. The CDR3 runs 15 residues. From germline, CDR1 is SGHRS and CDR2 YFSETQ. Between the trimmed V and J ends, which lost 1 base and 1 base, there was a span of 11 bases. The complete variable domain, with remaining parts taken from reference TRBV5-1 and TRBJ1-1, reads KAGVTQTPRYLIKTRGQQVTLSCSPISGHRSVSWYQQTPGQGLQFLFEYFSETQRNKGNFPGRFSGRQFSNSRSEMNVSTLELGDSALYLCASSLRTASNTEAFFGQGTRLTVV.

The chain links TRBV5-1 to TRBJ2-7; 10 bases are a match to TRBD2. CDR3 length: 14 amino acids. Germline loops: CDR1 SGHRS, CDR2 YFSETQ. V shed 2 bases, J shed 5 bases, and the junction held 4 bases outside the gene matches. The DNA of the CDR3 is TGCGCCAGCAGCTTAGCGGGGGGGCTCAACGAGCAGTACTTC. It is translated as CASSLAGGLNEQYF.

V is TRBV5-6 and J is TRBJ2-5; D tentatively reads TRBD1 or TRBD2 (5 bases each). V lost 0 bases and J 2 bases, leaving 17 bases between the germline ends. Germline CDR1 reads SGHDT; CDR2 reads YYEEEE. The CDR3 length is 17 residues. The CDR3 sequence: CASSLVEYGWGQETQYF. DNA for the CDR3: TGTGCCAGCAGCTTGGTGGAGTACGGTTGGGGGCAAGAGACCCAGTACTTC.

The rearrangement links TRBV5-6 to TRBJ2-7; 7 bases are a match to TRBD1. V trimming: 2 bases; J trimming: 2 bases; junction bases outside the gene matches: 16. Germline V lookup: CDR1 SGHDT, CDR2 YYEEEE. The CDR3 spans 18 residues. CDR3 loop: CASSLYKTAGGKAYEQYF. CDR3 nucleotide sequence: TGTGCCAGCAGCTTATATAAGACTGCAGGGGGAAAGGCCTACGAGCAGTACTTC.

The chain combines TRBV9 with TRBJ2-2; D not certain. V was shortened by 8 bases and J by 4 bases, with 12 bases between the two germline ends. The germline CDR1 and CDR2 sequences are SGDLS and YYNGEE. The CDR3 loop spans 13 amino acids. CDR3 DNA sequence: TGTGCCAGTGCTAAGGAGCTCACCGGGGAGCTGTTTTTT. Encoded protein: CASAKELTGELFF.

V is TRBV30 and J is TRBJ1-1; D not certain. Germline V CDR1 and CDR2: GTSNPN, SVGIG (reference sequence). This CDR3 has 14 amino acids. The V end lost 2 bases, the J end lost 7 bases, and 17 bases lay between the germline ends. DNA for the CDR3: TGTGCCTGGAGTAAAGGTGCTGGTGACTTTGAAGCTTTCTTT. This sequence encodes CAWSKGAGDFEAFF. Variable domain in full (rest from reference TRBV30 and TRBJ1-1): SQTIHQWPATLVQPVGSPLSLECTVEGTSNPNLYWYRQAAGRGLQLLFYSVGIGQISSEVPQNLSASRPQDRQFILSSKKLLLSDSGFYLCAWSKGAGDFEAFFGQGTRLTVV.

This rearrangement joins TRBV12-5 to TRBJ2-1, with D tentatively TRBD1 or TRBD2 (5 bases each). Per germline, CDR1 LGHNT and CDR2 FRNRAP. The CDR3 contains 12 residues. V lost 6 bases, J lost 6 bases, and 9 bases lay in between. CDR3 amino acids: CASGVGVNEQFF. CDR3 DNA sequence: TGTGCTAGTGGGGTGGGGGTCAATGAGCAGTTCTTC.